This T cell receptor beta chain was identified in a study of blood T cells in healthy people across ages. This clonotype has a handful of counts. A J-beta primer mix and a sample-barcoded 5' primer were used in a second PCR of about 7 to 11 cycles. TCRdb redid the calling of the 5' RACE reads with MiXCR, one entry per CDR3 protein. The sample yields about 1 million distinct CDR3 sequences, 40% to 50% seen once. Trimming took off 6 bases at V and 3 bases at J, with 18 bases between the two ends. This CDR3 comprises 15 residues. The V gene's germline CDR1 is MNHEY and CDR2 SVGEGT. The chain has TRBV6-2 or TRBV6-3 and TRBJ2-7; D possibly uses TRBD1 or TRBD2 (6 bases each). The material sequenced was blood. The clonotype comes from a woman aged 55-69 years in good health. CDR3 loop: CASRTPGAVGYEQYF. DNA for the CDR3: TGTGCCAGCAGAACTCCGGGGGCGGTCGGCTACGAGCAGTACTTC.